This T cell receptor (beta chain) was retrieved from a study of blood T cell repertoires in COVID-19. At the level of the study: Specimens from acute and convalescent COVID-19 originated in the United States, Italy and Spain. Nucleic acid was either cDNA or gDNA, and it came from T cells, B-cell-depleted T cells, or PBMCs.

In the authors' methods: Amplified reference gene primers provided the basis for estimating nucleated cell counts. Profiled with immunoSEQ multiplex PCR; TCRdb holds only in-frame clones, not every one. Clonal size and the V and J genes are those of that table, whereas D and trimming came from the DNA. The sample carries 350,000 to 450,000 clones, 80% to 90% recorded once. Those enrolled in Seattle joined during active infection and were followed longitudinally afterward. CDR1 is MGHRA and CDR2 is YSYEKL in the germline V gene. Trimming took 2 bases from V and 5 from J, leaving 10 bases between them. The CDR3 spans 14 residues.

This sequence originates from a woman aged 60 to 75 with COVID-19, enrolled during active disease. The sample was peripheral blood. This chain links TRBV4-1 with TRBJ2-1; D remains ambiguous. The CDR3 DNA is TGCGCCAGCAGCCAACCTACTCTTAACAATGAGCAGTTCTTC. It is translated as CASSQPTLNNEQFF.